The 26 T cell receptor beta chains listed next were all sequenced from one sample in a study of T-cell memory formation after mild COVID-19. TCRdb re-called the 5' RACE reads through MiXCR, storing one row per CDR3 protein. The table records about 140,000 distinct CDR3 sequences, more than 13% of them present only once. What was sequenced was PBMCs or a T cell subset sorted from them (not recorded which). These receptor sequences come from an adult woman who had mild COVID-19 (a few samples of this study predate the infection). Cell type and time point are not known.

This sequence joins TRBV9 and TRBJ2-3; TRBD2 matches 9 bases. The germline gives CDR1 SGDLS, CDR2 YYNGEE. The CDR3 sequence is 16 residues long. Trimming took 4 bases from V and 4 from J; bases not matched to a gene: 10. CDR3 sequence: CASSLWSGGMADTQYF. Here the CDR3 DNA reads TGTGCCAGCAGCCTTTGGAGCGGGGGGATGGCAGATACGCAGTATTTT.

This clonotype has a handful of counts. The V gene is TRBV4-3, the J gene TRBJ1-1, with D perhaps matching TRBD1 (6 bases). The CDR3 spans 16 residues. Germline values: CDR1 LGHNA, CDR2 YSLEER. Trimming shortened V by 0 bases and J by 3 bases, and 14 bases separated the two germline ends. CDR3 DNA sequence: TGCGCCAGCAGCCAAGATAGACAGGAGGGAGACACTGAAGCTTTCTTT. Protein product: CASSQDRQEGDTEAFF.

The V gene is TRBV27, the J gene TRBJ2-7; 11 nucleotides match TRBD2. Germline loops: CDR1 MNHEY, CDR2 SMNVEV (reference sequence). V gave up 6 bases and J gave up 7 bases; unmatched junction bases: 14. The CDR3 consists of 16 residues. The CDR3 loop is CASSLVGNGLAGEQYF. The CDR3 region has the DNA TGTGCCAGCAGCCTAGTTGGGAACGGACTAGCGGGTGAGCAGTACTTC.

The DNA of the CDR3 is TGTGCCAGCTCACCACCGGGGGGGATCCAAGAGACCCAGTACTTC. Amino acid sequence: CASSPPGGIQETQYF. J is TRBJ2-5 and V is TRBV18; TRBD2 agrees at 7 bases. The CDR3 totals 15 residues. CDR1 KGHSH and CDR2 LQKENI come from the germline V gene. V was clipped by 0 bases and J by 1 base; unmatched bases: 2.

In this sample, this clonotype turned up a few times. CDR3 loop: CASSLAYRDLGGYTF. CDR3 in DNA: TGCGCCAGCAGCTTAGCTTATCGGGACCTGGGCGGCTACACCTTC. This chain uses TRBV5-1 with TRBJ1-2, with TRBD1 as a possible D gene (5 bases). The germline CDR1 and CDR2 sequences are SGHRS and YFSETQ. V was pared by 2 bases and J by 8 bases, with 19 bases between. The CDR3 length is 15 residues.

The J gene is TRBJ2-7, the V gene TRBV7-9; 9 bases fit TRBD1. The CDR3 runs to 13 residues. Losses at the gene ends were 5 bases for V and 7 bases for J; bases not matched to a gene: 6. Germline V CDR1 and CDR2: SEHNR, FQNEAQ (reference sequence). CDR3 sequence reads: CASSPQTGGEQYF. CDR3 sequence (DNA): TGTGCCAGCAGCCCCCAGACAGGGGGTGAGCAGTACTTC.

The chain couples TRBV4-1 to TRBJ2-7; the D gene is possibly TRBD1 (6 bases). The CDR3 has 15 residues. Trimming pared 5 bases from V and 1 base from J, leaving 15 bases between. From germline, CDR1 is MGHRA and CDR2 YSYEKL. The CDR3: CASSSTRGGSYEQYF. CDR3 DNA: TGCGCCAGCAGCTCAACCAGGGGCGGATCCTACGAGCAGTACTTC.

CDR3 sequence reads: CASTTLGLAGYQETQYF. The CDR3, as DNA: TGTGCCAGCACCACCCTCGGGCTAGCGGGGTACCAAGAGACCCAGTACTTC. The chain combines TRBV6-5 with TRBJ2-5; 9 nucleotides line up with TRBD2. There are 17 residues in the CDR3. Germline V lookup: CDR1 MNHEY, CDR2 SVGAGI. J was trimmed by 0 bases and V by 7 bases; bases with no gene match: 12.

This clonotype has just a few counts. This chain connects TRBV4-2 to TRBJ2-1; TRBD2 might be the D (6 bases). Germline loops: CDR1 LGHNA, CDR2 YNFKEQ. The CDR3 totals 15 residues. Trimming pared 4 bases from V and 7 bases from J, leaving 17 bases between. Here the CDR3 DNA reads TGTGCCAGCAGCCCGAACGAGGGCGGGATAAATGAGCAGTTCTTC. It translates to CASSPNEGGINEQFF.

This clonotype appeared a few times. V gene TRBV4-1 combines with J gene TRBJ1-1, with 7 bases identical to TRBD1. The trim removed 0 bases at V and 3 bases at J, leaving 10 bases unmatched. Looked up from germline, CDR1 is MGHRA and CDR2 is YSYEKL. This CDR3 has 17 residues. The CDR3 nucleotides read TGCGCCAGCAGCCAAGAATATTTGGGGACAGTCTACACTGAAGCTTTCTTT. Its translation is CASSQEYLGTVYTEAFF.

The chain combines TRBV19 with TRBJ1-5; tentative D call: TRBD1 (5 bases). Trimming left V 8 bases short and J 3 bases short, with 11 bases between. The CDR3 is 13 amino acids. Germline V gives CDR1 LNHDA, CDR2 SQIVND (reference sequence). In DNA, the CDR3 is TGTGCCAGTTCGGAGGGGTTCAATCAGCCCCAGCATTTT. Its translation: CASSEGFNQPQHF.

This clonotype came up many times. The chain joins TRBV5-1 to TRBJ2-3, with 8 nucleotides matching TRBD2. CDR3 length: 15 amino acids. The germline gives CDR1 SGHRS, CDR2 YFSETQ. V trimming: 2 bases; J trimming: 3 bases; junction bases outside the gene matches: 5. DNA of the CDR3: TGCGCCAGCAGCTTAATCGGGGGGGAAACAGATACGCAGTATTTT. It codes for CASSLIGGETDTQYF.

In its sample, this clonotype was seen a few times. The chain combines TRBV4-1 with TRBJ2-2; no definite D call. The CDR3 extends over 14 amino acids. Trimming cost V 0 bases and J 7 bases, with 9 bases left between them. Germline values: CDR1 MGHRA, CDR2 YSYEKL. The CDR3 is CASSQEDEFGELFF. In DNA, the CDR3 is TGCGCCAGCAGCCAAGAAGACGAGTTCGGGGAGCTGTTTTTT.

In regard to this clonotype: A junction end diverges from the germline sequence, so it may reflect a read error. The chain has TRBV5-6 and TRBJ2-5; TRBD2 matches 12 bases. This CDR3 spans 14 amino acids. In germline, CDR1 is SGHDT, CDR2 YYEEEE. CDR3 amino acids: CARSGTSGSETQYF. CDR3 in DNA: TGTGCCCGCAGCGGGACTAGCGGGTCTGAGACCCAGTACTTC.

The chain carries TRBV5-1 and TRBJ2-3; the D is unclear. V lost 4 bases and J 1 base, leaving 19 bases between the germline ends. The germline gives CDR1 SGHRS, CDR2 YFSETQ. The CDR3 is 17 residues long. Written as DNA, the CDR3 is TGCGCCAGCAGCCCTCCGGGCCGGATCCGGGGCACAGATACGCAGTATTTT. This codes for CASSPPGRIRGTDTQYF.

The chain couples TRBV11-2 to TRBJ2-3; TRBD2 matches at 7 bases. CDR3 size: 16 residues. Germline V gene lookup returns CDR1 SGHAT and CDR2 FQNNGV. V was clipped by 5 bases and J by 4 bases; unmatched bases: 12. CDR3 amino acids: CASSDPWGRGADTQYF. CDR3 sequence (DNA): TGTGCCAGCAGCGATCCCTGGGGGAGGGGCGCAGATACGCAGTATTTT.

The CDR3 sequence is CASSQEAGLSTDTQYF. The DNA for the CDR3 is TGCGCCAGCAGCCAAGAAGCGGGGCTTAGCACAGATACGCAGTATTTT. The V gene is TRBV4-1, the J gene TRBJ2-3; 7 bases are shared with TRBD2. The CDR3 runs 16 residues. Germline loops: CDR1 MGHRA, CDR2 YSYEKL. Germline trimming cut 0 bases from V and 0 bases from J; bases unmatched to any gene: 3.

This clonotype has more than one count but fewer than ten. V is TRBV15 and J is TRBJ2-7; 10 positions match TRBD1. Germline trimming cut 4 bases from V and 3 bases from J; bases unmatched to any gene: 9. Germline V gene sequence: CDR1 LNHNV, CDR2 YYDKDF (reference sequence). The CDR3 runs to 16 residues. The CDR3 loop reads CATSISRGQGNYEQYF. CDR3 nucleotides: TGTGCCACCAGCATATCCAGGGGACAGGGGAACTACGAGCAGTACTTC. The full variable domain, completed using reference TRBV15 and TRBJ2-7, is DAMVIQNPRYQVTQFGKPVTLSCSQTLNHNVMYWYQQKSSQAPKLLFHYYDKDFNNEADTPDNFQSRRPNTSFCFLDIRSPGLGDTAMYLCATSISRGQGNYEQYFGPGTRLTVT.

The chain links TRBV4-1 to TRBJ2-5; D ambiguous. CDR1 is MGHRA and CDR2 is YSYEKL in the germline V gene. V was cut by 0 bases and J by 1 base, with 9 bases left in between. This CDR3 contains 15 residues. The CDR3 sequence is CASSQEEASQETQYF. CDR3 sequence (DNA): TGCGCCAGCAGCCAAGAAGAGGCATCCCAAGAGACCCAGTACTTC.

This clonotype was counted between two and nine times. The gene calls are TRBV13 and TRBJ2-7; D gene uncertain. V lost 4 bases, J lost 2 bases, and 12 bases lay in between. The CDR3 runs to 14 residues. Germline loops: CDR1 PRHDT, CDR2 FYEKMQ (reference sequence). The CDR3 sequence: CASSSLRGTYEQYF. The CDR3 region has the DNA TGTGCCAGCAGCTCCCTCCGCGGCACCTACGAGCAGTACTTC. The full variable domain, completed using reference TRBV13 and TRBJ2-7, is AAGVIQSPRHLIKEKRETATLKCYPIPRHDTVYWYQQGPGQDPQFLISFYEKMQSDKGSIPDRFSAQQFSDYHSELNMSSLELGDSALYFCASSSLRGTYEQYFGPGTRLTVT.

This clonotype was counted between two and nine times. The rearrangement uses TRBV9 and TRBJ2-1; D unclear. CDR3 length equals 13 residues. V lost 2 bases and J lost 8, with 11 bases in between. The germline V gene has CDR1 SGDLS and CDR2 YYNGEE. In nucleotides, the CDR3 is TGTGCCAGCAGCGTGGCTAGTCTCGATGAGCAGTTCTTC. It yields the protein CASSVASLDEQFF.

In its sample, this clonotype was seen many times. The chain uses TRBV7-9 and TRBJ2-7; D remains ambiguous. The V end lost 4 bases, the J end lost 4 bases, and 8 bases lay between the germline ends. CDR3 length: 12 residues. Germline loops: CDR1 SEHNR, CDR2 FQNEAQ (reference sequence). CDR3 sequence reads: CASSYDTYEQYF. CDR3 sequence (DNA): TGTGCCAGCAGCTATGACACGTACGAGCAGTACTTC. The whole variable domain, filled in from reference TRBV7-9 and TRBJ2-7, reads DTGVSQNPRHKITKRGQNVTFRCDPISEHNRLYWYRQTLGQGPEFLTYFQNEAQLEKSRLLSDRFSAERPKGSFSTLEIQRTEQGDSAMYLCASSYDTYEQYFGPGTRLTVT.

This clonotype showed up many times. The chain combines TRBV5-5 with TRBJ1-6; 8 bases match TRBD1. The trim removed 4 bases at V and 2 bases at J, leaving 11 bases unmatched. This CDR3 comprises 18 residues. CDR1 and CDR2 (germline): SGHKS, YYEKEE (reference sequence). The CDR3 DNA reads TGTGCCAGCAGCCCAGGACAGGGATTCATAACCTATAATTCACCCCTCCACTTT. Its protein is CASSPGQGFITYNSPLHF. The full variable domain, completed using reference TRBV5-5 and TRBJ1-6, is DAGVTQSPTHLIKTRGQQVTLRCSPISGHKSVSWYQQVLGQGPQFIFQYYEKEERGRGNFPDRFSARQFPNYSSELNVNALLLGDSALYLCASSPGQGFITYNSPLHFGNGTRLTVT.

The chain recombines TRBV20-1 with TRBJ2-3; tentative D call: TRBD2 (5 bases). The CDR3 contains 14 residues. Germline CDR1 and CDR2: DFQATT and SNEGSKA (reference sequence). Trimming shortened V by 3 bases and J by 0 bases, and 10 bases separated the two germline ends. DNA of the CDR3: TGCAGTGCTAGCCCCGGGGTTAGCACAGATACGCAGTATTTT. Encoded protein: CSASPGVSTDTQYF.

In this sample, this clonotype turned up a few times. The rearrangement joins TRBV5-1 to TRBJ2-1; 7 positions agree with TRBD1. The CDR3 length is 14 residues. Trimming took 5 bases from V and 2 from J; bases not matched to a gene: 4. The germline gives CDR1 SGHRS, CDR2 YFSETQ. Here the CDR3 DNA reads TGCGCCAGCAGTTGGACAGGAGCCTACAATGAGCAGTTCTTC. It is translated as CASSWTGAYNEQFF. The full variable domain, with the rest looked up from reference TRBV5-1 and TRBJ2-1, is KAGVTQTPRYLIKTRGQQVTLSCSPISGHRSVSWYQQTPGQGLQFLFEYFSETQRNKGNFPGRFSGRQFSNSRSEMNVSTLELGDSALYLCASSWTGAYNEQFFGPGTRLTVL.

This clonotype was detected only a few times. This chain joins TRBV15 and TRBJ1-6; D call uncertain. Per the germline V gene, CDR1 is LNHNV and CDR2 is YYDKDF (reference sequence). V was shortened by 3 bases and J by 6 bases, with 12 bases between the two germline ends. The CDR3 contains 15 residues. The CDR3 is CATSRSRAINSPLHF. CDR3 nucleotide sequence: TGTGCCACCAGCAGGAGCCGGGCAATTAATTCACCCCTCCACTTT.